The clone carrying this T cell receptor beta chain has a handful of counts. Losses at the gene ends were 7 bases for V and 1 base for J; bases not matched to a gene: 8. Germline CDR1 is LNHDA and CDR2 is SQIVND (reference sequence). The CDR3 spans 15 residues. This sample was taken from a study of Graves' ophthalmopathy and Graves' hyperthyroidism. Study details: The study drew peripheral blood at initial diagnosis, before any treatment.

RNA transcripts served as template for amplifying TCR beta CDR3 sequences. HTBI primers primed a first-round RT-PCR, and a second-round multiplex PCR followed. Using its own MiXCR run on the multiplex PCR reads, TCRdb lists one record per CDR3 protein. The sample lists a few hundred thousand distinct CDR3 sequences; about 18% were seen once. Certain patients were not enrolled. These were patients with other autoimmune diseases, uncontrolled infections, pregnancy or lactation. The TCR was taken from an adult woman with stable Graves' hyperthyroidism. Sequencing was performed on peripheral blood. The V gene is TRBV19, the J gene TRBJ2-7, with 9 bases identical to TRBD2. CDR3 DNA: TGTGCCAGTAAGCCTAGCGGGGACACTTCCTACGAGCAGTACTTC. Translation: CASKPSGDTSYEQYF.